This T cell receptor beta chain was retrieved from a study of shared T cell receptors in the human thymus. Measured with immunoSEQ multiplex PCR; TCRdb has only the in-frame clones, and not every one. This table has some 640,000 clones, more than 70% appearing once. Germline loops: CDR1 SGDLS, CDR2 YYNGEE. The CDR3 has 15 residues. Deletions cut 5 bases from V and 7 bases from J, with 18 bases between. This sample also appeared in a second study, on human thymus T cells. Per that paper: In corrective heart surgery, resections were taken, and these provided the thymus tissue. Both thymic and peripheral blood repertoires showed apparently biased V and J usage.

Sequenced: thymocytes. V gene TRBV9 combines with J gene TRBJ2-2; D is possibly TRBD2 (6 bases). This receptor was identified in a boy in the first two years of life with a congenital heart defect. CDR3 DNA sequence: TGTGCCAGCAGTTCTAGCGCAAAGGAGGGCGGGGAGCTGTTTTTT. It translates to CASSSSAKEGGELFF.